Listed here is a single T cell receptor (beta chain). Its antigen is currently unknown. These data come from a study of T cells after posttransplantation cyclophosphamide. Control samples came 1 year after myeloablative marrow transplants with methotrexate plus calcineurin inhibitor. CDR3 size: 11 residues. CDR1 is DFQATT, CDR2 SNEGSKA, per germline (reference sequence). V gave up 6 bases and J gave up 10 bases; unmatched junction bases: 6. Sequencing used immunoSEQ multiplex PCR; TCRdb keeps in-frame clones, though not all of them. The data show approximately 19,000 clones, roughly nine tenths seen once. Study results and caveats: Tissue-infiltrating T cells from skin or gut overlapped little with blood T cells.

The chain has TRBV20-1 and TRBJ2-1; 7 bases align to TRBD2. Specimen: PBMCs, collected around 380 days after allogeneic stem cell transplant with calcineurin inhibitor and methotrexate. This receptor was obtained from a female patient aged 25-39 years who received an allogeneic stem cell transplant from an unrelated donor, was CMV-positive, and had acute and chronic GVHD. Some T cells may arise from the graft donor. The CDR3 nucleotides are TGCAGTGCCACCCAACTAGCGGAGCAGTTCTTC. Translated: CSATQLAEQFF.